Listed here are 6 T cell receptor beta chains from one sample, sequenced in a study of tumor and adjacent non-tumor tissue in lung cancer. TCRbeta libraries were built with three rounds of nested PCR, modified from ARM-PCR. TCRdb independently ran MiXCR on the multiplex PCR reads; one entry per CDR3 protein. The sample contains 65,000 to 80,000 distinct CDR3 sequences, less than 80% of which appear only once. This sample's RNA came from whole unsorted tissue. Sequencing was carried out using lung tumor tissue. Receptors were obtained from a man aged 60 to 75 with non-small cell lung cancer.

Comment on this clonotype: An end of the junction does not agree with germline; a read error may underlie this. This chain links TRBV20-1 with TRBJ2-7; D call uncertain. The length of the CDR3 is 11 residues. Per germline, CDR1 DFQATT and CDR2 SNEGSKA (reference sequence). The CDR3 spells CSARGSYVQYF. The CDR3 nucleotides are TGCAGTGCTAGGGGTAGTTACGTGCAGTACTTC.

This clonotype was recorded at least ten times. Just one base apart from a much larger clone, this may be a read error. The conserved phenylalanine or tryptophan is not found at the CDR3 terminus, so this likely reflects a read error. The chain links TRBV6-5 to TRBJ1-2; 9 bases map to TRBD1. The V segment lost 2 bases and the J segment 7 bases; nucleotides outside the gene matches: 2. This CDR3 has 13 amino acids. The germline V gene has CDR1 MNHEY and CDR2 SVGAGI. CDR3 loop: CASSYGTGSGYTY. The CDR3 coding sequence is TGTGCCAGCAGTTACGGGACAGGGAGTGGCTACACCTAC.

As to this clonotype: The final CDR3 position lacks the conserved phenylalanine or tryptophan, pointing to a likely read error. Because the CDR3's place on the DNA is in doubt, the DNA is left out and the CDR3 is given as listed by TCRdb. The chain employs TRBV6-1 and TRBJ1-2; the D call in the table, TRBD1, was not verified against the DNA. CDR1 and CDR2 (germline): MNHNS, SASEGT. Including both end residues, the CDR3 is 15 amino acids long. The CDR3 sequence: CASSVIAGGAYGCTI.

On this clonotype: The germline gene is not matched at one end of the junction; a read error may be the cause. The rearrangement joins TRBV6-5 to TRBJ1-1, with 7 nucleotides matching TRBD1. Looked up from germline, CDR1 is MNHEY and CDR2 is SVGAGI. This CDR3 is 13 amino acids long. The CDR3 nucleotides are TGTGACAGCAGTCGACAGGGAAGAAGTGAAGATTTCTTT. Translated, it gives CDSSRQGRSEDFF.

Regarding this clonotype: This may be a read error, as it is one base from a much larger clone. The chain carries TRBV11-2 and TRBJ2-6; D uncertain. There are 14 residues in the CDR3. Deletions cut 3 bases from V and 0 bases from J, with 3 bases between. CDR1 and CDR2 (germline): SGHAT, FQNNGV. CDR3 sequence reads: CASSFCSGANVLTF. In nucleotides, the CDR3 is TGTGCCAGCAGCTTCTGCTCTGGGGCCAACGTCCTGACTTTC.

The chain uses TRBV5-1 and TRBJ2-3; D possibly corresponds to TRBD2 (5 bases). Germline lookup yields CDR1 SGHRS and CDR2 YFSETQ. Deletions cut 2 bases from V and 4 bases from J, with 17 bases between. This CDR3 comprises 16 residues. This CDR3 reads CASSLRTLWVADTQYF. CDR3 in DNA: TGCGCCAGCAGCTTAAGGACTCTCTGGGTGGCAGATACGCAGTATTTT. The full variable domain, with the rest looked up from reference TRBV5-1 and TRBJ2-3, is KAGVTQTPRYLIKTRGQQVTLSCSPISGHRSVSWYQQTPGQGLQFLFEYFSETQRNKGNFPGRFSGRQFSNSRSEMNVSTLELGDSALYLCASSLRTLWVADTQYFGPGTRLTVL.